This entry concerns a single TCR beta chain. This clonotype was detected only once. The specificity of this receptor is unknown. The junction and the germline gene differ at one end; a read error may be behind it. The library relied on PCR. Sequencer: Illumina HiSeq 2500. TCR library preparation used molecular barcoding, with unique molecular identifiers applied to normalize quantification of the TCRbeta repertoire. TCRdb handled the public reads itself, with Q25 trimming in fastp and clone calling in MiXCR, and kept productive beta chains. Rows are unified per CDR3 protein, each entry keeping the most common DNA and genes. The sample records about half a million distinct CDR3 sequences, around 13% of which are singletons. The ten largest clonotypes hold about 5% of the sample. This record belongs to a study of T-cell reconstitution after alpha-beta-depleted transplantation in children (dated by TCRdb to between 2015 and 2016). Describing the broader study: Using TCR repertoire profiling, the study quantitatively followed how T-cell immune reconstitution unfolded in children after TCRalphabeta/CD19-depleted allogeneic hematopoietic cell transplantation.

The CDR1 and CDR2 encoded by the germline V gene are SGDLS and YYNGEE. Spanning cysteine to phenylalanine, the CDR3 consists of 14 amino acids. Of all the DNA, just the CDR3 is kept, 42 bases in frame from base 1. Sample: PBMCs from the stem cell graft donor, taken from the stem cell graft. The TCR was taken from a human donor who donated a stem cell graft to a child with combined immunodeficiency. The rearranged segments are TRBV9 and TRBJ2-7; TRBD1 matches 7 bases in the middle. The CDR3 is CTSSGKGASHEQYF. The sequenced DNA is TGTACCAGCAGCGGAAAGGGGGCATCTCACGAGCAGTACTTC.